Listed below are T cell receptor beta chains from one sample, sequenced in a study of regulatory and conventional T cells in RAG deficiency. Method: immunoSEQ multiplex PCR; TCRdb's copy keeps in-frame clones and lacks some. Among roughly 8,500 clones, approximately 93% were seen once, and the ten largest hold approximately 1.5%. Separately, the same data were catalogued under a study of regulatory T cells.

The sequencing sample was made of CD127- CD25+ CD4+ Tregs sorted from blood. The source of these receptors is a human donor in good health. CDR3s include the opening cysteine and the closing phenylalanine or tryptophan.

j_call	v_call	cdr3_aa
TRBJ1-2	TRBV5-1	CASSLDPAGYGYTF
TRBJ1-1	TRBV19	CASSIAGTLNTEAFF
TRBJ2-2	TRBV9	CASSPRYSANTGELFF
TRBJ2-7	TRBV5-4	CASSFSPGQTYEQYF
TRBJ2-5	TRBV5-1	CASSFEGQGETQYF
TRBJ1-1	TRBV2	CASKQGSLGNTEAFF
TRBJ2-2	TRBV7-2	CASASRGSGELFF
TRBJ2-1	TRBV9	CASSVEETVNNEQFF
TRBJ1-2	TRBV30	CAWSGKRYYGYTF
TRBJ2-1	TRBV7-3	CASSLFYSSYNEQFF